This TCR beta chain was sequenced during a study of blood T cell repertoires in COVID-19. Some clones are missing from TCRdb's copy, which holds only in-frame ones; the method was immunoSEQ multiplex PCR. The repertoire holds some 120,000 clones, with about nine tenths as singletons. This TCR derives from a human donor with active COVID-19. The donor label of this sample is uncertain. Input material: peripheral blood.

The CDR3 spells CASSSDLSSSYEQYF. CDR3 nucleotide sequence: TGTGCCAGCAGCTCGGACTTGTCTAGCTCCTACGAGCAGTACTTC. The rearrangement links TRBV7-6 to TRBJ2-7, with D possibly matching TRBD2 (5 bases). Trimming took 4 bases from V and 0 from J, leaving 13 bases between them. The germline V gene has CDR1 SGHVS and CDR2 FNYEAQ. The CDR3 loop spans 15 amino acids.